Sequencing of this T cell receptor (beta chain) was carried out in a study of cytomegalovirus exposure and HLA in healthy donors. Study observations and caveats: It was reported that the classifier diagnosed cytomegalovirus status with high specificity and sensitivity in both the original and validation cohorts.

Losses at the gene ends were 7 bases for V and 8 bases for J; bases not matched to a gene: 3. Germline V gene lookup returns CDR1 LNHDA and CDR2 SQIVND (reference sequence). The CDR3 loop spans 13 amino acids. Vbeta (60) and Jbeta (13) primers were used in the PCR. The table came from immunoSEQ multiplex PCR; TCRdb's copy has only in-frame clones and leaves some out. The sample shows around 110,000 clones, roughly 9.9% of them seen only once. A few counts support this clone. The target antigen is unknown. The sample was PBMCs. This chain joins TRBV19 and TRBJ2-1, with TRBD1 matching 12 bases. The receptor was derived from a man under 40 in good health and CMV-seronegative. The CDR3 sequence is CASTGTGGYEQFF. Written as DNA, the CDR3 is TGTGCCAGTACCGGGACAGGGGGCTATGAGCAGTTCTTC.